Listed here is a single T cell receptor (beta chain). The sample originates from a study of T-cell reconstitution after alpha-beta-depleted transplantation in children. The TCRbeta library incorporated unique molecular identifiers. MiXCR, run by TCRdb on the PCR reads, gives a single entry per CDR3 protein. This sample has more than 25,000 distinct CDR3 sequences, with roughly 6.3% found just once. The sequencing here drew on PBMCs, mostly from graft donor cells, taken 180 days after TCRalphabeta/CD19-depleted stem cell transplant. The clonotype originates from a male patient younger than 18 who had a stem cell transplant for acute myeloid leukemia, so the T cells may come from the graft donor.

The CDR3 is CSAHWTSGPSYEQYF. The CDR3 coding sequence is TGCAGTGCCCATTGGACTAGCGGACCCTCCTACGAGCAGTACTTC. The chain uses TRBV20-1 and TRBJ2-7, with TRBD2 matching over 10 bases. CDR1 is DFQATT, CDR2 SNEGSKA, per germline (reference sequence). Losses at the gene ends were 6 bases for V and 0 bases for J; bases not matched to a gene: 8. This CDR3 is built from 15 residues.